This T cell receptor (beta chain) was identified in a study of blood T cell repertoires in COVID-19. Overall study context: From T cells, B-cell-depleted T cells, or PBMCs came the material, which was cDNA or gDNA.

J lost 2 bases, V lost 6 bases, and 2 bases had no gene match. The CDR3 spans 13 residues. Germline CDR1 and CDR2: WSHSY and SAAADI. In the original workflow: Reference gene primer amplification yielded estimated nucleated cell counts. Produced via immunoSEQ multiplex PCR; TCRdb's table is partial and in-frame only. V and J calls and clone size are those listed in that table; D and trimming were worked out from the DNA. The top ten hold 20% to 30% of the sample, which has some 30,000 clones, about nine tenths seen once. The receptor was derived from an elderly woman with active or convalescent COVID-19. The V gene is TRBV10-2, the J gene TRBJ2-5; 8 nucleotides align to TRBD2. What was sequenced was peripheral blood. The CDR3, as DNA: TGCGCCAGCAGGCGGGGGGTTCAAGAGACCCAGTACTTC. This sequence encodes CASRRGVQETQYF.